This T cell receptor (beta chain) comes out of a study of OX40 agonist ivuxolimab in advanced cancers. The overall study: Three patients had partial responses: one hepatocellular carcinoma, two cutaneous melanoma.

Only in-frame clones appear in the TCRdb table, and some are missing; sequencing was by immunoSEQ multiplex PCR. This table has approximately 76,000 clones, approximately 85% appearing once. Germline V CDR1 and CDR2: MNHNY, SVGAGI (reference sequence). Trimming pared 2 bases from V and 8 bases from J, leaving 15 bases between. CDR3 length: 14 residues. The receptor was isolated from an adult with an advanced solid tumor such as melanoma, head and neck, liver or kidney cancer. The sequencing here drew on CD4+ or CD8+ T cells sorted from blood, taken in a trial of the OX40 agonist ivuxolimab. The genes are TRBV6-6 and TRBJ1-2; D uncertain. CDR3 protein: CASSYDGQLGGYTF. DNA of the CDR3: TGTGCCAGCAGTTACGACGGCCAGCTTGGGGGCTACACCTTC.